This TCR beta chain derives from a study of cytomegalovirus exposure and HLA in healthy donors. The study, taken as a whole, reports: Listed as cytomegalovirus-associated were 150 to 200 TCR beta chains. Apparent HLA restriction characterized most CMV-associated TCR beta chains in a later analysis. Despite most TCR sequences being rare, some public TCRs occurred in many donors.

With respect to this clone: What it recognizes is unknown.

The PCR employed 60 Vbeta primers together with 13 Jbeta primers. The table came from immunoSEQ multiplex PCR; TCRdb's copy has only in-frame clones and leaves some out. The sample lists approximately 220,000 clones, 76% occurring once. Germline-derived CDR1 and CDR2 are SGDLS and YYNGEE. Trimming left V 3 bases short and J 0 bases short, with 7 bases between. The CDR3 is 13 residues long. The V call is TRBV9, the J call TRBJ2-7; D ambiguous. This TCR was recovered from a man aged 18 to 30 in good health and CMV-seronegative. Sequencing was performed on PBMCs. CDR3 residues: CASSGKSSYEQYF. The CDR3 DNA is TGTGCCAGCAGCGGTAAGAGCTCCTACGAGCAGTACTTC.